A single sample gave rise to the 12 T cell receptor beta chains below, sequenced in a study of technical replicates of blood from several donors (dated by TCRdb to 2017 to 2019). Library preparation was by the immunoSEQ multiplex PCR assay. This immuneACCESS table, as held by TCRdb, lists in-frame sequences with V and J called but not all clones. Of the missing ones, under half trace to an unresolved V gene in checked studies; the others have no known cause. The sample data list tens of thousands of clones, and approximately 95% of these were observed just once. The leading ten clones occupy 0.35% to 0.5% of the sample. Input material: T cells isolated from PBMCs. The receptors were sampled from a human donor in good health.

The V and J genes are TRBV7-3 and TRBJ2-1; 10 bases fit TRBD2. The J segment lost 5 bases and the V segment lost 2 bases, leaving 12 bases of the junction unmatched. This CDR3 has 18 residues. Germline V gene lookup returns CDR1 SGHTA and CDR2 FQGTGA. The CDR3, as DNA: TGTGCCAGCAGCTTACCCAATTCCCCGGGACTAGCGAACAATGAGCAGTTCTTC. As protein: CASSLPNSPGLANNEQFF.

The rearrangement links TRBV19 to TRBJ1-5; perhaps TRBD1 as D (6 bases). This CDR3 is built from 15 residues. With 1 base removed from V and 4 bases from J, the gap between germline ends came to 11 bases. CDR1 and CDR2 (germline): LNHDA, SQIVND (reference sequence). CDR3: CASSIAGAQNQPQHF. Written as DNA, the CDR3 is TGTGCCAGTAGTATAGCAGGGGCCCAAAATCAGCCCCAGCATTTT.

The rearrangement links TRBV19 to TRBJ1-5, with D unclear. Trimming cost V 0 bases and J 9 bases, with 12 bases left between them. The CDR3 runs to 14 residues. CDR1 and CDR2 (germline): LNHDA, SQIVND (reference sequence). The CDR3 region is CASSIDGELAPQHF. The CDR3 DNA reads as TGTGCCAGTAGTATAGATGGGGAGCTAGCGCCCCAGCATTTT.

The chain couples TRBV5-8 to TRBJ1-2; 7 positions agree with TRBD1. J lost 13 bases, V lost 0 bases, and 9 bases had no gene match. The CDR3 has 13 amino acids. Germline loops: CDR1 SGHTS, CDR2 YDEGEE. The DNA of the CDR3 is TGTGCCAGCAGCTTGGCAGTAATGACAGGGTTCACCTTC. Amino acids: CASSLAVMTGFTF.

The chain combines TRBV6-5 with TRBJ1-1; maybe TRBD1 (5 bases). Germline values: CDR1 MNHEY, CDR2 SVGAGI. The CDR3 extends over 13 amino acids. Trimming stripped 6 bases from V and 4 bases from J, with 12 bases between. The CDR3: CASREGRGTEAFF. CDR3 coding DNA: TGTGCCAGCAGGGAGGGGCGGGGCACTGAAGCTTTCTTT.

The V call is TRBV20-1, the J call TRBJ2-5, with D uncertain. The CDR3 totals 10 residues. CDR1 DFQATT and CDR2 SNEGSKA come from the germline V gene (reference sequence). V was pared by 5 bases and J by 7 bases, with 8 bases between. As DNA, the CDR3 is TGCAGTGCTTTTCAGGTGACCCAGTACTTC. Protein product: CSAFQVTQYF.

The chain links TRBV5-4 to TRBJ2-7, with 9 bases fitting TRBD1. This CDR3 has 16 amino acids. Germline CDR1 and CDR2: SGHNT and YYREEE (reference sequence). V gave up 4 bases and J gave up 0 bases; unmatched junction bases: 8. This CDR3 is CASSPSATGGSYEQYF. CDR3 in DNA: TGTGCCAGCAGCCCGTCGGCGACAGGGGGCTCCTACGAGCAGTACTTC.

The rearrangement links TRBV7-9 to TRBJ1-6; TRBD1 agrees at 7 bases. The germline gives CDR1 SEHNR, CDR2 FQNEAQ (reference sequence). The CDR3 consists of 17 residues. Trimming removed 5 bases from V and 2 bases from J; junction bases left unmatched: 9. The CDR3 sequence is CASSPSPGTAYNSPLHF. The CDR3 coding sequence is TGTGCCAGCAGCCCCAGCCCCGGGACAGCCTATAATTCACCCCTCCACTTT.

This chain joins TRBV29-1 and TRBJ1-2; D remains unclear. The CDR3 loop spans 13 amino acids. Trimming left V 5 bases short and J 0 bases short, with 10 bases between. The germline gives CDR1 SQVTM, CDR2 ANQGSEA. The CDR3 DNA reads TGCAGCGTTCGGGAAAGCTCTAACTATGGCTACACCTTC. This gives the protein CSVRESSNYGYTF.

V is TRBV19 and J is TRBJ1-2, with no clear D. Trimming pared 2 bases from V and 6 bases from J, leaving 16 bases between. The CDR3 is made up of 15 amino acids. The germline gives CDR1 LNHDA, CDR2 SQIVND (reference sequence). The CDR3 region is CASSIFGSLAHGYTF. CDR3 DNA sequence: TGTGCCAGTAGTATATTTGGATCCCTAGCACATGGCTACACCTTC.

The chain links TRBV9 to TRBJ2-7; tentative D call: TRBD2 (6 bases). The V gene lost 0 bases and the J gene lost 3 bases, with 10 bases spanning the gap. The CDR3 runs 14 residues. CDR1 is SGDLS and CDR2 is YYNGEE in the germline V gene. CDR3 nucleotides: TGTGCCAGCAGCGTAGGTGGTAGCGGCTACGAGCAGTACTTC. Translating gives CASSVGGSGYEQYF.

The CDR3 is CASSFDRVSTEAFF. The CDR3 coding sequence is TGTGCCAGCAGTTTTGACAGGGTTTCCACTGAAGCTTTCTTT. V gene TRBV6-1 combines with J gene TRBJ1-1, with 7 bases fitting TRBD1. The CDR3 covers 14 residues. CDR1 and CDR2 from the germline V gene are MNHNS and SASEGT. Germline trimming cut 5 bases from V and 4 bases from J; bases unmatched to any gene: 7.